This TCR beta chain was recorded in a study of blood T cells in healthy people across ages. Study results and caveats: Higher diversity, along with more naive CD4+ cells, distinguished long-lived donors from aged donors.

Concerning this clonotype: What it binds is unknown.

Samples each yielded at least 6 micrograms of total RNA. Primed by a sample-barcoded 5' primer and a J-beta primer mix, a second PCR proceeded for roughly 6 to 12 cycles. Each cDNA molecule carried a tag from a template-switch adaptor that contained 12 random nucleotides. Any given sample supplied a minimum of 3 million CDR3-containing paired-end reads. TCRdb passed the 5' RACE reads through MiXCR, listing each CDR3 protein once. The table shows more than 800,000 distinct CDR3 sequences, with around 28% occurring only once. The germline V gene encodes CDR1 SNHLY and CDR2 FYNNEI. The CDR3 is made up of 16 amino acids. V gave up 4 bases and J gave up 5 bases, with 21 bases separating them.

The receptor was isolated from a woman aged 80 or over in good health. This sequence joins TRBV2 and TRBJ2-7; D remains ambiguous. The sample was blood. Written as DNA, the CDR3 is TGTGCCAGCAGTGGTTTGAGACAACTGGTACTACACGAGCAGTACTTC. Translation gives CASSGLRQLVLHEQYF.